This TCR beta chain was obtained from a study of blood T cells in healthy people across ages. The CDR3 totals 14 residues. Per the germline V gene, CDR1 is SGHAT and CDR2 is FQNNGV. V was clipped by 5 bases and J by 5 bases, with 15 bases between them. A J-beta primer mix and a sample-barcoded 5' primer were used in a second PCR of roughly 6 to 12 cycles. Every cDNA molecule carried a tag from a template-switch adaptor bearing 12 random nucleotides. One entry per CDR3 protein, called by TCRdb with MiXCR from the 5' RACE reads. The data show over a million distinct CDR3 sequences, more than 40% seen once.

What was sequenced was blood. This receptor was obtained from a woman aged 55 to 70 in good health. This sequence joins TRBV11-2 and TRBJ2-5, with D perhaps TRBD1 (5 bases). CDR3 nucleotides: TGTGCCAGCAGCCTCCTTGAGCAGGGTGAGACCCAGTACTTC. Its translation is CASSLLEQGETQYF.